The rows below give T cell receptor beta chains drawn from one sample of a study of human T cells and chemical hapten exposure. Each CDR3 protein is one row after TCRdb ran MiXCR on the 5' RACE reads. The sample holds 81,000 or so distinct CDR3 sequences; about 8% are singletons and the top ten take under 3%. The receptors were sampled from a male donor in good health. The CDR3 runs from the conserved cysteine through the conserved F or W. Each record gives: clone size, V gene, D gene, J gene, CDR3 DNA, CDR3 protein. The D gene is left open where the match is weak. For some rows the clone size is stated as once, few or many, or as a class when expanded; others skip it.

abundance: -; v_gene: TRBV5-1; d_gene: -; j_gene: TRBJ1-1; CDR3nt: TGCGCCAGCAGCTTTCCAGGGAATGGGGCTGAAGCTTTCTTT; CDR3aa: CASSFPGNGAEAFF
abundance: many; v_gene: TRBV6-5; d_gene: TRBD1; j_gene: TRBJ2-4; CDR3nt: TGTGCCAGCAGTAGGACAGGGGAAAGGGAGTACTTC; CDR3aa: CASSRTGEREYF
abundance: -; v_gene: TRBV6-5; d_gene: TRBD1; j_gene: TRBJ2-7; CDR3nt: TGTGCCAGCAGTTACGACCTGACAGGGGGGTACGAGCAGTACTTC; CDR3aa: CASSYDLTGGYEQYF
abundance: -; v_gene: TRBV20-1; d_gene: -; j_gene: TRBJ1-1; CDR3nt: TGCAGTGCTAGGGGGCGTCTCGGGGACACTGAAGCTTTCTTT; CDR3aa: CSARGRLGDTEAFF
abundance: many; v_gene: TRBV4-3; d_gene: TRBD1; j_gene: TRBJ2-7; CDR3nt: TGCGCCAGCAGCCGTGGACAGGGCAGCTCCTACGAGCAGTACTTC; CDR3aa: CASSRGQGSSYEQYF
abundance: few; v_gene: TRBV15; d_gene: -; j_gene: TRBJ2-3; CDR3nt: TGTGCCACCAGCAGAGATGATGGCACAGATACGCAGTATTTT; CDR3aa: CATSRDDGTDTQYF
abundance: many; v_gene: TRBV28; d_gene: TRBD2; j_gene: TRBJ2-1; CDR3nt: TGTGCCAGCAGTACTAGCGGCAATGAGCAGTTCTTC; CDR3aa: CASSTSGNEQFF
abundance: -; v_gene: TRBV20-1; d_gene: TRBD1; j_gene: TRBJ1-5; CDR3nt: TGCAGTGCTAGAGATGGAGCACAGGGGACCGGGACATGGCAGCCCCAGCATTTT; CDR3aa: CSARDGAQGTGTWQPQHF
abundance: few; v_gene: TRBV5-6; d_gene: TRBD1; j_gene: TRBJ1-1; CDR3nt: TGTGCCAGCAGCTGGCCCACAGGGGGCAAATACGAAGCTTTCTTT; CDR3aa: CASSWPTGGKYEAFF
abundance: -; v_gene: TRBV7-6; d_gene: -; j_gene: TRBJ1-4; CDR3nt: TGTGCCAGCAGCTTAGGATCGTTTGAAAAACTGTTTTTT; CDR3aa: CASSLGSFEKLFF
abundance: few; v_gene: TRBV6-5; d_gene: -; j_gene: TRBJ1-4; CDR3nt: TGTGCCACGGGACTGACGGTTAATGAAAAACTGTTTTTT; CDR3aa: CATGLTVNEKLFF
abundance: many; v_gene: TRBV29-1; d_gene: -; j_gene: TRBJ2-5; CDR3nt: TGCAGCGCCACTGCCACCCAAGAGACCCAGTACTTC; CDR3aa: CSATATQETQYF
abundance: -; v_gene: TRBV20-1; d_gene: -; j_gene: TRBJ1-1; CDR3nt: TGCAGTGTACAGACGAACACTGAAGCTTTCTTT; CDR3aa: CSVQTNTEAFF
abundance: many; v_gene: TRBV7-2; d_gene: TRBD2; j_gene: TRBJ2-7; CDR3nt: TGTGCCAGCAGCTTAGGGGTCGAGCGGGAGGGCCGTATTCCCTACGAGCAGTACTTC; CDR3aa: CASSLGVEREGRIPYEQYF
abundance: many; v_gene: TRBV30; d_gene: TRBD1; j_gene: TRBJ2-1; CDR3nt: TGTGCCTGGAAGACAGGGGCCTACAATGAGCAGTTCTTC; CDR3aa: CAWKTGAYNEQFF
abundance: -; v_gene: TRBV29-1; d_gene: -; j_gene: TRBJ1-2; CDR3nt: TGCAGCGTTGAAGACAACTCAGGTGGCTACACCTTC; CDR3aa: CSVEDNSGGYTF
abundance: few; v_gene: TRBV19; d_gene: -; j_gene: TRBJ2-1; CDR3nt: TGTGCCAGTAGTATTCAACAGGGTGGTGAGCAGTTCTTC; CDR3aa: CASSIQQGGEQFF
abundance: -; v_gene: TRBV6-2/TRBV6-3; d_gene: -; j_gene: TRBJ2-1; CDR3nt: TGTGCCAGCAGTTTCGGGGGTGGGTACAATGAGCAGTTCTTC; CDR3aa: CASSFGGGYNEQFF
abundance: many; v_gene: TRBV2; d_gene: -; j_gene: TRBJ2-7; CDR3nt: TGTGCCAGCAGTGGGGGACTCTACGAGCAGTACTTC; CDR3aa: CASSGGLYEQYF
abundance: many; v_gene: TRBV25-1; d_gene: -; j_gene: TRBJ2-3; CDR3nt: TGTGCCAGCAGTGAAAGGAGGGACACAGATACGCAGTATTTT; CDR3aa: CASSERRDTDTQYF
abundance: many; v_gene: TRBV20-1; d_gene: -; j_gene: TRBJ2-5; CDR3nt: TGCAGTGCAGGGACGGTTAGGGAAGAGACCCAGTACTTC; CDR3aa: CSAGTVREETQYF
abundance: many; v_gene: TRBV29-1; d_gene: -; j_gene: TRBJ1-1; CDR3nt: TGCAGCGTTGAAGATCACTTCCGGAACTTGAACACTGAAGCTTTCTTT; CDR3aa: CSVEDHFRNLNTEAFF
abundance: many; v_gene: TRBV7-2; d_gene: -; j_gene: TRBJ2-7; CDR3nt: TGTGCCAGCAGCCTCCGGGACGGTCCCTACGAGCAGTACTTC; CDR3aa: CASSLRDGPYEQYF
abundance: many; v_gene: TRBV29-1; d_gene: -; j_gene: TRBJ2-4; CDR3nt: TGCAGCGTCGCCGGGCCCCTGCAAAACATTCAGTACTTC; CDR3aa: CSVAGPLQNIQYF
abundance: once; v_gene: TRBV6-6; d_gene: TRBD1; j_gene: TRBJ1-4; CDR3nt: TGTGCCAGCAGTTACTCGATGATGGGACAGGGTAATGAAAAACTGTTTTTT; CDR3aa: CASSYSMMGQGNEKLFF
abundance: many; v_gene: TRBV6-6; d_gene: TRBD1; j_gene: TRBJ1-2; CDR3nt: TGTGCCAGCAGTTACTCGATGATGGACAGGGAAGCTCGGGGCTACACCTTC; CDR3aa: CASSYSMMDREARGYTF
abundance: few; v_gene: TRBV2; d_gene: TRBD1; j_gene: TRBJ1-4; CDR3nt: TGTGCCAGCGGCTGGGACAGAACCCCCAAGGTTGAAAAACTGTTTTTT; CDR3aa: CASGWDRTPKVEKLFF
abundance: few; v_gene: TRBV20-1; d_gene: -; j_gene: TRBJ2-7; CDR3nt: TGCAGTGCTGAGGGGACGGACTCCTACGAGCAGTACTTC; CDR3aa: CSAEGTDSYEQYF
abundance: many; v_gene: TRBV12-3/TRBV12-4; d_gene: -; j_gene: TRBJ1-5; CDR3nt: TGTGCCAGCAGAAACAGCATAGAGAGCAATCAGCCCCAGCATTTT; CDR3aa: CASRNSIESNQPQHF
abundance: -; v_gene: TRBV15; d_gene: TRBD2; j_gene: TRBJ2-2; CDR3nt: TGTGCCACCAGCAGAGGGCGGGGGGCGAGCACCGGGGAGCTGTTTTTT; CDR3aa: CATSRGRGASTGELFF
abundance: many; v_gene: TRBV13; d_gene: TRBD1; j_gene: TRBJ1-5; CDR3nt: TGTGCCAGCAGCAAACGGGACAGAAGCAATCAGCCCCAGCATTTT; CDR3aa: CASSKRDRSNQPQHF
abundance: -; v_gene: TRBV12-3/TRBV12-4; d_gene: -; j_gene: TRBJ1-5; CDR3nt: TGTGCCAGCAGCCCTACAGGGTCGGGACAGCCCCAGCATTTT; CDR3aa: CASSPTGSGQPQHF
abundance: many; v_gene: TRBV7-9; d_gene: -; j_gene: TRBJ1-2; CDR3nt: TGTGCCAGCAGCTTAGAAGCCGGACTTCCACTTAACTATGGCTACACCTTC; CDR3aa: CASSLEAGLPLNYGYTF
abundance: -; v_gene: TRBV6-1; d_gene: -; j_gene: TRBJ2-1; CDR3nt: TGTGCCAGCAGTGAATGGTACAATGAGCAGTTCTTC; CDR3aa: CASSEWYNEQFF
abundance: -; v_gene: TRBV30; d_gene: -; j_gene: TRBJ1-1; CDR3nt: TGTGCCTGGAGCAGGGACAAATCTATCCACATGAACACTGAAGCTTTCTTT; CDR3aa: CAWSRDKSIHMNTEAFF
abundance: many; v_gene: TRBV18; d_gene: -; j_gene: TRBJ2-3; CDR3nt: TGTGCCAGCTCACCACTCCCTGGCGCCAGCACAGATACGCAGTATTTT; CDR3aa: CASSPLPGASTDTQYF
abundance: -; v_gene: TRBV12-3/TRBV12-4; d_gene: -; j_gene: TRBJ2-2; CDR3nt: TGTGCCAGCAGTTCCCTCTCGATAGGGCTTGTAACCGGGGAGCTGTTTTTT; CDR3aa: CASSSLSIGLVTGELFF
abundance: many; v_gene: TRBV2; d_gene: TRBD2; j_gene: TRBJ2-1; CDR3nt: TGTGCCAGCAGTGCCTTGACTAGCGTAAACAATGAGCAGTTCTTC; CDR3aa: CASSALTSVNNEQFF
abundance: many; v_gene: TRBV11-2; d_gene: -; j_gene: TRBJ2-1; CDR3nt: TGTGCCAGCAGCTTAGACAGGGGCAATGAGCAGTTCTTC; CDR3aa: CASSLDRGNEQFF
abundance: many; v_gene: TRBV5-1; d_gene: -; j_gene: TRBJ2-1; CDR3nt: TGCGCCAGCAGCTTGTTGGGAGATGAGCAGTTCTTC; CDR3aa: CASSLLGDEQFF
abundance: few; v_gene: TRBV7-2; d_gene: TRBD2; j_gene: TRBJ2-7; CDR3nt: TGTGCCAGCAGCTTGGGTTTAGCGGGGGGAGGAGAGCAGTACTTC; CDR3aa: CASSLGLAGGGEQYF
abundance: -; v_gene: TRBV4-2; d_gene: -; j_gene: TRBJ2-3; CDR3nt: TGTGCCAGCAGCCAAGTACTAAGGAGCACAGATACGCAGTATTTT; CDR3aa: CASSQVLRSTDTQYF
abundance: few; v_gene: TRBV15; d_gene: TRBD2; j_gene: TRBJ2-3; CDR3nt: TGTGCCACCAGCAGAGATGGGAGCGGGGGGGGTACATTAGATACGCAGTATTTT; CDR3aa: CATSRDGSGGGTLDTQYF